Detailed here is one T cell receptor (beta chain). The target of this receptor is not known. No much larger clone is present one base from it, and per-base qualities are unavailable. The data are from a study of radiotherapy plus CTLA-4 blockade in lung cancer (dated by TCRdb to 2016 to 2018). At the level of the whole study: Objective responses were observed in 15% to 20% of enrolled patients, and disease control was achieved in less than 35%.

V sheds 4 bases and J sheds 0 bases, leaving 16 bases between their ends. Inclusive of the bounding cysteine and phenylalanine, the CDR3 is 16 residues long. Only CDR3 DNA is held: 48 bases, read in frame from base 1. CDR1 and CDR2, looked up from the germline V gene, are MDHEN and SYDVKM. The library was made by the immunoSEQ multiplex PCR assay. TCRdb's version of the immuneACCESS table is confined to in-frame rearrangements and falls short of the full clone set. An unresolved V gene accounts for under half of the shortfall where checked; the remainder is of unknown origin. The sample has some 100,000 clones on record, about four fifths of them singletons. In total, the top ten clones hold roughly 14% of the sample. The study tested focal radiation therapy combined with CTLA-4 blockade (ipilimumab) in patients with chemo-refractory metastatic non-small-cell lung cancer. The research as a whole found: TCR clones derived from tumors expanded in peripheral blood after treatment with radiotherapy and ipilimumab. The strongest predictors of response, as reported, were early dynamic changes in blood T cell clones along with a rise in serum interferon-beta after radiation.

The sequence is built from TRBV28 and TRBJ2-7; no D gene can be assigned with confidence. This clonotype was obtained from a human donor with non-small cell lung cancer that progressed on radiotherapy plus ipilimumab. Material: peripheral blood, obtained from a patient treated with radiotherapy plus ipilimumab. The bases read TGTGCCAGCAGTTACCGAGGTTACTATTCCTCCTACGAGCAGTACTTC. Its protein product is CASSYRGYYSSYEQYF.